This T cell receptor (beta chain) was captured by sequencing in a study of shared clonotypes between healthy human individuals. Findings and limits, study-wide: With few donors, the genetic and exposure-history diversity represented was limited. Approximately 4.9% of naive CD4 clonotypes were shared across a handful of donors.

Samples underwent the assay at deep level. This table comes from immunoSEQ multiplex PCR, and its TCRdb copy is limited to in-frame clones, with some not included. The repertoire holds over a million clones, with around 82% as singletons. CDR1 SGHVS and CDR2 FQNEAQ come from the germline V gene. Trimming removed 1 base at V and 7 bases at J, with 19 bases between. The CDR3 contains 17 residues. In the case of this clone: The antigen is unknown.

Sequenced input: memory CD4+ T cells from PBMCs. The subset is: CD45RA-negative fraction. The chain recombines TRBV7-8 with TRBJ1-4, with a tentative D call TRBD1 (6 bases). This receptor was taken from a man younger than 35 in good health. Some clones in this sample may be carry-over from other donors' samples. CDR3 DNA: TGTGCCAGCAGCTTAGGTACAGGGAAGACGCCGGGTGAAAAACTGTTTTTT. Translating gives CASSLGTGKTPGEKLFF.